This T cell receptor (beta chain) was captured in a study of shared clonotypes between healthy human individuals. In the naive CD8 group, cells lacked CD45RO and were positively selected for CCR7, so terminally differentiated effector memory CD45RA+ cells were left out. Germline V gene data show CDR1 as SGDLS and CDR2 as YYNGEE. With 2 bases clipped from V and 8 bases from J, the junction kept 5 bases outside the gene matches. The CDR3 runs to 14 residues. Data came from immunoSEQ multiplex PCR; TCRdb stores just in-frame clones and leaves some out. The sample lists roughly 550,000 clones, over 95% seen once, with around 0.097% in the top ten. The table lists this clone with a count of one.

The rearrangement links TRBV9 to TRBJ2-1, with 9 bases matching TRBD2. The clonotype comes from a woman aged 25 to 39 in good health. Sequencing was carried out using naive CD8+ T cells sorted from blood. In DNA form, the CDR3 reads TGTGCCAGCAGCGTGGGGCGGGAGGGCCATGAGCAGTTCTTC. Residues: CASSVGREGHEQFF.